The 31 T cell receptor beta chains below come from one sample, sequenced in a study of T cells in Graves' hyperthyroidism and ophthalmopathy. The investigators amplified TCR beta CDR3 regions from RNA transcripts. In the first-round RT-PCR of the TCR CDR3, the HTBI primer set was used. A single record per CDR3 protein comes from TCRdb applying MiXCR to the multiplex PCR reads. Here the sample spans some 800,000 distinct CDR3 sequences, roughly 37% being singletons. Sequencing input: blood. These receptors all stem from a young man with Graves' hyperthyroidism.

This clonotype occurred many times. V is TRBV7-2 and J is TRBJ2-7, with a weak D call TRBD1 (6 bases). The V and J ends lost 0 bases and 2 bases respectively, with 11 bases between them. The CDR3 is 15 amino acids. Germline CDR1 reads SGHTA; CDR2 reads FQGNSA. The CDR3 loop is CASSLARQVPYEQYF. Here the CDR3 DNA reads TGTGCCAGCAGCTTAGCGCGACAGGTACCCTACGAGCAGTACTTC.

J is TRBJ2-7 and V is TRBV7-8, with TRBD1 as a possible D gene (5 bases). Germline lookup yields CDR1 SGHVS and CDR2 FQNEAQ. V was pared by 1 base and J by 7 bases, with 20 bases between. The CDR3 is made up of 16 amino acids. The CDR3 sequence is CASSLVGQGPPWEQYF. CDR3 bases: TGTGCCAGCAGCTTAGTGGGGCAGGGCCCCCCCTGGGAGCAGTACTTC.

In DNA, the CDR3 is TGTGCCACCAGCAGAGATTGGGGCGCAGGGGAGCTGTTTTTT. Its protein product is CATSRDWGAGELFF. The rearrangement links TRBV15 to TRBJ2-2; TRBD1 might be the D (5 bases). Germline loops: CDR1 LNHNV, CDR2 YYDKDF (reference sequence). V was shortened by 0 bases and J by 8 bases, with 10 bases between the two germline ends. The CDR3 length is 14 residues. The whole variable domain, remainder taken from reference TRBV15 and TRBJ2-2, is DAMVIQNPRYQVTQFGKPVTLSCSQTLNHNVMYWYQQKSSQAPKLLFHYYDKDFNNEADTPDNFQSRRPNTSFCFLDIRSPGLGDTAMYLCATSRDWGAGELFFGEGSRLTVL.

This clonotype was observed a handful of times. The chain recombines TRBV19 with TRBJ1-2; TRBD1 is a possible D gene (5 bases). V lost 0 bases and J 2 bases, leaving 10 bases between the germline ends. Germline V lookup: CDR1 LNHDA, CDR2 SQIVND (reference sequence). This CDR3 spans 15 amino acids. This chain's CDR3 is CASSIDVRANYGYTF. The CDR3 DNA follows: TGTGCCAGTAGTATAGATGTCAGGGCCAACTATGGCTACACCTTC.

This clonotype was observed at least ten times. The rearrangement uses TRBV10-3 and TRBJ1-2; D is uncertain. V lost 0 bases and J 4 bases, leaving 9 bases between the germline ends. The germline V gene has CDR1 ENHRY and CDR2 SYGVKD. CDR3 size: 14 residues. CDR3 region: CAISESGSFYGYTF. For the CDR3, the DNA is TGTGCCATCAGTGAGTCGGGATCCTTCTATGGCTACACCTTC.

The chain is built from TRBV10-3 and TRBJ2-3, with D maybe TRBD2 (6 bases). The CDR3 is 16 residues long. From germline, CDR1 is ENHRY and CDR2 SYGVKD. Between the trimmed V and J ends, which lost 3 bases and 2 bases, there was a span of 15 bases. In DNA, the CDR3 is TGTGCCATCAGTGATGCTGTGGGAGGTGCCACAGATACGCAGTATTTT. Translation: CAISDAVGGATDTQYF.

J is TRBJ2-7 and V is TRBV6-5; 8 bases agree with TRBD1. This CDR3 contains 16 residues. Germline V gene sequence: CDR1 MNHEY, CDR2 SVGAGI. V lost 5 bases, J lost 3 bases, and 12 bases stayed unmatched. The DNA for the CDR3 is TGTGCCAGCAGTCCCCTTGGGGGGACAGGATACTACGAGCAGTACTTC. This gives the protein CASSPLGGTGYYEQYF.

The rearrangement links TRBV7-8 to TRBJ1-1, with D uncertain. Trimming left V 6 bases short and J 2 bases short, with 13 bases between. This CDR3 spans 14 amino acids. Germline V lookup: CDR1 SGHVS, CDR2 FQNEAQ. The CDR3 here is CASSAGPFNTEAFF. The CDR3 bases are TGTGCCAGCAGTGCCGGGCCTTTCAACACTGAAGCTTTCTTT.

This clonotype came up many times. This sequence joins TRBV7-8 and TRBJ1-4; D gene uncertain. The CDR3 extends over 15 amino acids. Trimming left V 5 bases short and J 0 bases short, with 10 bases between. Per germline, CDR1 SGHVS and CDR2 FQNEAQ. The CDR3 DNA sequence: TGTGCCAGCAGCCCCAACAGATCAACTAATGAAAAACTGTTTTTT. Translation gives CASSPNRSTNEKLFF. The full variable domain, in which reference TRBV7-8 and TRBJ1-4 provide the parts outside the CDR3, is GAGVSQSPRYKVAKRGQDVALRCDPISGHVSLFWYQQALGQGPEFLTYFQNEAQLDKSGLPSDRFFAERPEGSVSTLKIQRTQQEDSAVYLCASSPNRSTNEKLFFGSGTQLSVL.

A note on this clonotype: One end of the junction is discordant with germline, which a read error may explain. The rearrangement links TRBV6-5 to TRBJ1-2, with D tentatively TRBD1 (5 bases). CDR1 is MNHEY and CDR2 is SVGAGI in the germline V gene. This CDR3 has 14 amino acids. The CDR3, as DNA: TGTGCCATCAGTTACTCGGGACTTTACTATGGCTACACCTTC. This encodes CAISYSGLYYGYTF.

For this clonotype: A much more abundant neighbour one base away suggests this may be a read error. CDR3 protein: CASGATRDRVTFF. The CDR3 coding sequence is TGTGCCAGCGGTGCCACACGGGACAGGGTCACGTTTTTT. J is TRBJ1-4 and V is TRBV12-3 or TRBV12-4; 9 nucleotides align to TRBD1. J was trimmed by 16 bases and V by 8 bases; bases with no gene match: 14. The CDR3 length is 13 residues.

This chain joins TRBV2 and TRBJ2-7; tentatively, D is TRBD2 (6 bases). With 7 bases removed from V and 3 bases from J, the gap between germline ends came to 10 bases. Germline V CDR1 and CDR2: SNHLY, FYNNEI. This CDR3 spans 12 amino acids. The CDR3 here is CASTGLDYEQYF. The DNA for the CDR3 is TGTGCCAGCACGGGACTTGACTACGAGCAGTACTTC.

This clonotype was counted a few times. The gene calls are TRBV4-3 and TRBJ2-7, with 12 bases fitting TRBD2. Germline V gene data show CDR1 as LGHNA and CDR2 as YSLEER. The CDR3 has 16 residues. After removal of 5 bases from V and 2 bases from J, the junction contained 7 bases not matched to a gene. CDR3 region: CASSSGTSGRPYEQYF. CDR3 DNA sequence: TGCGCCAGCAGCTCCGGGACTAGCGGGCGACCCTACGAGCAGTACTTC.

This clonotype was counted ten times or more. V gene TRBV25-1 combines with J gene TRBJ1-1; 7 nucleotides agree with TRBD1. The germline gives CDR1 MGHDK, CDR2 SYGVNS. This CDR3 is 12 amino acids long. The V gene end was trimmed by 8 bases and the J gene end by 8 bases; junction bases not matched to a gene: 8. For the CDR3, the DNA is TGTGCCAGCGGTTACAGGGGCGGCGAAGCTTTCTTT. It yields the protein CASGYRGGEAFF. Filled out from reference TRBV25-1 and TRBJ1-1, the complete variable domain reads EADIYQTPRYLVIGTGKKITLECSQTMGHDKMYWYQQDPGMELHLIHYSYGVNSTEKGDLSSESTVSRIRTEHFPLTLESARPSHTSQYLCASGYRGGEAFFGQGTRLTVV.

The chain is built from TRBV24-1 and TRBJ2-7; 7 nucleotides agree with TRBD2. The CDR3 has 11 amino acids. V trimming: 10 bases; J trimming: 2 bases; junction bases outside the gene matches: 1. Germline CDR1 is KGHDR and CDR2 is SFDVKD. In DNA form, the CDR3 reads TGTGCCACTAGCGGGCCCTACGAGCAGTACTTC. This gives the protein CATSGPYEQYF.

This clonotype was found once. V is TRBV3-1 and J is TRBJ1-1; TRBD1 matches at 8 bases. Per the germline V gene, CDR1 is LGHDT and CDR2 is YNNKEL (reference sequence). V dropped 3 bases and J dropped 1; count of bases not matched to a gene: 4. The CDR3 sequence is 15 residues long. The CDR3 is CASSQGDRRNTEAFF. CDR3 nucleotide sequence: TGTGCCAGCAGCCAGGGGGACAGGAGGAACACTGAAGCTTTCTTT.

This clonotype appeared a few times. The chain combines TRBV20-1 with TRBJ2-7; no clear D gene. The CDR3 length is 13 residues. Trimming stripped 5 bases from V and 0 bases from J, with 11 bases between. The germline V gene has CDR1 DFQATT and CDR2 SNEGSKA (reference sequence). The CDR3 spells CSAPRSSSYEQYF. The CDR3 nucleotides read TGCAGTGCTCCCCGGTCCAGCTCCTACGAGCAGTACTTC.

This clonotype came up once. This is likely a read error, given that the CDR3 carries no conserved phenylalanine or tryptophan at its end. The chain carries TRBV6-4 and TRBJ1-1; D perhaps matches TRBD1 (5 bases). The V gene's germline CDR1 is MRHNA and CDR2 SNTAGT. The CDR3 sequence is 12 residues long. Trimming stripped 2 bases from V and 11 bases from J, with 12 bases between. The CDR3 sequence: CASSDGGRFAFL. CDR3 DNA sequence: TGTGCCAGCAGTGACGGGGGGAGGTTTGCTTTCCTT.

V gene TRBV5-1 combines with J gene TRBJ1-2; TRBD1 matches 7 bases. Germline V gene lookup returns CDR1 SGHRS and CDR2 YFSETQ. The CDR3 consists of 15 residues. Unmatched junction bases numbered 6, after V lost 4 bases and J lost 0 bases. CDR3 protein: CASSLWDSANYGYTF. The CDR3 DNA reads as TGCGCCAGCAGCCTGTGGGACAGCGCTAACTATGGCTACACCTTC.

The rearrangement links TRBV2 to TRBJ2-7; no reliable D call. There are 9 residues in the CDR3. Germline CDR1 reads SNHLY; CDR2 reads FYNNEI. Deletions cut 6 bases from V and 5 bases from J, with 2 bases between. CDR3: CASRDEQYF. The CDR3 region has the DNA TGTGCCAGCAGGGACGAGCAGTACTTC.

The chain is built from TRBV12-3 or TRBV12-4 and TRBJ2-5; a possible D gene is TRBD2 (5 bases). The CDR3 consists of 13 residues. V was pared by 3 bases and J by 5 bases, with 10 bases between. The CDR3 loop is CASSFLPSETQYF. The CDR3 DNA follows: TGTGCCAGCAGTTTCCTCCCTAGCGAGACCCAGTACTTC.

In regard to this clonotype: One end of the junction is discordant with germline, which a read error may explain. The chain is built from TRBV4-1 and TRBJ1-1; D gene ambiguous. The CDR3 extends over 15 amino acids. CDR1 MGHRA and CDR2 YSYEKL come from the germline V gene. This CDR3 reads CASSLAGNGNTEAFF. The CDR3, as DNA: TGCGCCAGCAGCCTTGCGGGGAACGGAAACACTGAAGCTTTTTTT.

This clonotype was observed at least ten times. V gene TRBV12-3 or TRBV12-4 combines with J gene TRBJ1-2; D is undetermined. The V and J ends lost 8 bases and 4 bases respectively, with 17 bases between them. The CDR3 is 14 residues long. The CDR3: CASSAEGTLYGYTF. CDR3 nucleotide sequence: TGTGCCAGCTCCGCGGAGGGCACCCTCTATGGCTACACCTTC.

Only a few counts were recorded for this clonotype. The chain uses TRBV9 and TRBJ2-2; D perhaps matches TRBD2 (6 bases). The germline gives CDR1 SGDLS, CDR2 YYNGEE. The V end was cut by 0 bases, the J end by 3 bases, with 12 bases between. The CDR3 totals 16 residues. The CDR3 DNA reads TGTGCCAGCAGCGTAGGGGGGGTGGATTACACCGGGGAGCTGTTTTTT. Translating it yields CASSVGGVDYTGELFF. Complete variable domain (other parts from reference TRBV9 and TRBJ2-2): DSGVTQTPKHLITATGQRVTLRCSPRSGDLSVYWYQQSLDQGLQFLIQYYNGEERAKGNILERFSAQQFPDLHSELNLSSLELGDSALYFCASSVGGVDYTGELFFGEGSRLTVL.

This clonotype was seen many times. The chain is built from TRBV7-2 and TRBJ1-1, with D unclear. Germline values: CDR1 SGHTA, CDR2 FQGNSA. The CDR3 spans 15 residues. Between the trimmed V and J ends, which lost 1 base and 0 bases, there was a span of 9 bases. The CDR3 region is CASSLVVGLNTEAFF. The CDR3 coding sequence is TGTGCCAGCAGCTTAGTCGTAGGGCTGAACACTGAAGCTTTCTTT.

The V and J genes are TRBV13 and TRBJ2-3, with TRBD1 identical over 9 bases. The CDR3 sequence is 16 residues long. CDR1 PRHDT and CDR2 FYEKMQ come from the germline V gene (reference sequence). V shed 3 bases, J shed 1 base, and the junction held 5 bases outside the gene matches. This chain's CDR3 is CASSLWTGDGTDTQYF. The CDR3 nucleotides are TGTGCCAGCAGCTTGTGGACAGGGGATGGCACAGATACGCAGTATTTT. Filled out from reference TRBV13 and TRBJ2-3, the complete variable domain reads AAGVIQSPRHLIKEKRETATLKCYPIPRHDTVYWYQQGPGQDPQFLISFYEKMQSDKGSIPDRFSAQQFSDYHSELNMSSLELGDSALYFCASSLWTGDGTDTQYFGPGTRLTVL.

In the case of this clonotype: This may come from a read error, since a much larger clone is one base off. The chain carries TRBV7-2 and TRBJ1-5, with D maybe TRBD1 (5 bases). There are 15 residues in the CDR3. CDR1 is SGHTA and CDR2 is FQGNSA in the germline V gene. Trimming removed 0 bases from V and 7 bases from J, with 13 bases in between. CDR3 nucleotides: TGTGCCAGCAGCTTAGCGGGGGGAACCGGGCAGCCCCAGCATTTT. It yields the protein CASSLAGGTGQPQHF.

V gene TRBV11-2 combines with J gene TRBJ2-7; D might be TRBD1 or TRBD2, each matching 6 bases. V lost 5 bases and J lost 2, with 16 bases in between. The length of the CDR3 is 15 residues. Per the germline V gene, CDR1 is SGHAT and CDR2 is FQNNGV. CDR3: CASSQDGGQTYEQYF. The CDR3 nucleotides read TGTGCCAGCAGCCAAGACGGGGGACAAACCTACGAGCAGTACTTC.

This clonotype was detected ten times or more. The rearrangement joins TRBV11-2 to TRBJ2-7, with unresolved D. This CDR3 spans 13 amino acids. Germline V gene lookup returns CDR1 SGHAT and CDR2 FQNNGV. Trimming removed 0 bases at V and 2 bases at J, with 5 bases between. For the CDR3, the DNA is TGTGCCAGCAGCTTAGAAGATCCCTACGAGCAGTACTTC. Translation gives CASSLEDPYEQYF.

This clonotype was seen only a few times. The chain carries TRBV12-3 or TRBV12-4 and TRBJ2-7, with 9 bases that match TRBD2. The ends lost 0 bases at V and 5 bases at J; junction bases unmatched: 5. The CDR3 contains 15 residues. CDR3 protein: CASSLAWTSVDEQYF. CDR3 DNA sequence: TGTGCCAGCAGTTTAGCGTGGACTAGCGTGGACGAGCAGTACTTC.

In its sample, this clonotype was seen many times. The chain carries TRBV24-1 and TRBJ2-2; no clear D. Germline-derived CDR1 and CDR2 are KGHDR and SFDVKD. This CDR3 is 15 amino acids long. The germline V and J ends were trimmed by 4 bases and 3 bases, with 11 bases remaining between them. The CDR3 loop is CATSDARKDTGELFF. DNA for the CDR3: TGTGCCACCAGTGACGCTAGGAAGGACACCGGGGAGCTGTTTTTT.